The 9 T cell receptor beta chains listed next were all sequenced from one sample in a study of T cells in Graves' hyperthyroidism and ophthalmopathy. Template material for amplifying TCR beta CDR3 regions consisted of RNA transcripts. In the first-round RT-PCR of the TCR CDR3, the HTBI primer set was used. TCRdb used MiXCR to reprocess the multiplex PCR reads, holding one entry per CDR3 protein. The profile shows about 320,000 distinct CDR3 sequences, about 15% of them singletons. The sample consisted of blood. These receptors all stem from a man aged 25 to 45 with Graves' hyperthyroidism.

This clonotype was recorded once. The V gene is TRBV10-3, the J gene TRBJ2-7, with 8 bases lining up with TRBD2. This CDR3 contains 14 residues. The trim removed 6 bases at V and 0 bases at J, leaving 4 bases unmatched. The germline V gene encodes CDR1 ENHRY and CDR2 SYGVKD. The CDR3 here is CAIRGSGDSYEQYF. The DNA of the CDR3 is TGTGCCATCAGGGGTAGCGGGGACTCCTACGAGCAGTACTTC.

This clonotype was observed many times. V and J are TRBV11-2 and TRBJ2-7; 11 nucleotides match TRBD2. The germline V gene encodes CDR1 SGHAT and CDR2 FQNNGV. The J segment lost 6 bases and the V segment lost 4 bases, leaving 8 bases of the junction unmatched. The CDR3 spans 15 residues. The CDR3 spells CASSSTSGRVGEQYF. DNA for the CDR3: TGTGCCAGCAGCTCAACTAGCGGGAGAGTGGGCGAGCAGTACTTC.

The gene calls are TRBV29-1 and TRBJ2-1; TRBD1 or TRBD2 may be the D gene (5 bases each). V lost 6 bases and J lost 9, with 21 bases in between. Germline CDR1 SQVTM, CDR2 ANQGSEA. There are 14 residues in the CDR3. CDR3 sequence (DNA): TGCAGCGTCCAGGGTATATCTCCGGCGGGTGAGCAGTTCTTC. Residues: CSVQGISPAGEQFF.

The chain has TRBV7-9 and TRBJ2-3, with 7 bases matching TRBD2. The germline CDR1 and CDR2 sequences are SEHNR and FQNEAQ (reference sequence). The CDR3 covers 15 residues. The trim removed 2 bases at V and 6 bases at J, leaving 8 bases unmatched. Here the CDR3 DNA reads TGTGCCAGCAGCTTAAAGGGCGGGAGAGCGGATACGCAGTATTTT. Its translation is CASSLKGGRADTQYF.

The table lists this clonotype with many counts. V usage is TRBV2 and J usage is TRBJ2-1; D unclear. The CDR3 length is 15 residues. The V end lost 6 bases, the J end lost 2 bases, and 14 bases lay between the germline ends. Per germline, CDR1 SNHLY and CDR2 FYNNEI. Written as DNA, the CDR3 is TGTGCCAGCAGCGTCATGGGCGGACCCTACAATGAGCAGTTCTTC. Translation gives CASSVMGGPYNEQFF.

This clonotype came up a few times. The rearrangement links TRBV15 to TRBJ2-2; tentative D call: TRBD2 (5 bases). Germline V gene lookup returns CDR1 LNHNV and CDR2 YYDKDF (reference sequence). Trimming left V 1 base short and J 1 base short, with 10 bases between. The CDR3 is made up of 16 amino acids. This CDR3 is CATSRGIGRNTGELFF. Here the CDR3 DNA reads TGTGCCACCAGCAGAGGAATTGGGAGGAACACCGGGGAGCTGTTTTTT.

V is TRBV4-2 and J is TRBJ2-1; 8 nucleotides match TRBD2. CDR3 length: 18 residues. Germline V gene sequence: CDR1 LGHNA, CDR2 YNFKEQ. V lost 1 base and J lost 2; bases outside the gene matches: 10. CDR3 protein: CASSQVVGSGGPYNEQFF. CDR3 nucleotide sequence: TGTGCCAGCAGCCAAGTTGTTGGGAGCGGGGGACCCTACAATGAGCAGTTCTTC.

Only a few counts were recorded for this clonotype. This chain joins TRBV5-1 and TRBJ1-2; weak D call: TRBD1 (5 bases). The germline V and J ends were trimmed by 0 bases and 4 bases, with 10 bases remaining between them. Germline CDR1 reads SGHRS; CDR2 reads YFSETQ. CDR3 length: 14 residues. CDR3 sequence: CASSLATGLYGYTF. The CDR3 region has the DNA TGCGCCAGCAGCTTGGCTACGGGACTCTATGGCTACACCTTC.

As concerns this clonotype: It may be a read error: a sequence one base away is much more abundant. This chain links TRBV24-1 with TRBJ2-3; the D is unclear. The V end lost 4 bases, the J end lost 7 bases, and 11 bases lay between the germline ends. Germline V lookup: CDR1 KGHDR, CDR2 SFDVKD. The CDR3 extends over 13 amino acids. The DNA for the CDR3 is TGTGCCACCAGTGACCAGCCCTGGTATACGCAGTATTTT. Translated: CATSDQPWYTQYF.